These 25 T cell receptor beta chains were sequenced from one sample in a study of CD8 T cells in Susac syndrome. cDNA came from about 0.51 to 1 ug RNA primed by random hexamers. TCRdb recomputed calls from the immunoSEQ multiplex PCR reads with MiXCR, one row per CDR3 protein. The sample shows hundreds of thousands of distinct CDR3 sequences, 90% to 97% of them seen only once. Sequencing was carried out using CD4+ T cells from PBMCs. All receptors come from a human donor with Susac syndrome.

The rearrangement links TRBV6-6 to TRBJ2-2, with D uncertain. The CDR3 runs to 13 residues. The germline V gene encodes CDR1 MNHNY and CDR2 SVGAGI (reference sequence). The V and J ends lost 1 base and 4 bases respectively, with 4 bases between them. The CDR3 loop is CASSYLFTGELFF. The DNA of the CDR3 is TGTGCCAGCAGTTACTTGTTCACCGGGGAGCTGTTTTTT.

V is TRBV9 and J is TRBJ2-7, with D uncertain. Germline CDR1 is SGDLS and CDR2 is YYNGEE. The CDR3 has 13 residues. With 3 bases removed from V and 1 base from J, the gap between germline ends came to 8 bases. This chain's CDR3 is CASSAIPSYEQYF. Written as DNA, the CDR3 is TGTGCCAGCAGCGCCATTCCATCCTACGAGCAGTACTTC.

The chain links TRBV29-1 to TRBJ2-2; a weak D match, TRBD1 (5 bases). V shed 4 bases and J shed 4 bases, with 10 bases lying between them. This CDR3 region has 13 residues. Looked up from germline, CDR1 is SQVTM and CDR2 is ANQGSEA. This chain's CDR3 is CSVGTQSTGELFF. The CDR3 DNA reads as TGCAGCGTTGGGACACAGAGCACCGGGGAGCTGTTTTTT.

This clonotype was seen only once. V and J are TRBV11-3 and TRBJ2-2, with D possibly being TRBD2 (5 bases). The CDR3 length is 13 residues. The germline gives CDR1 SGHNT, CDR2 YENEEA. Trimming took 4 bases from V and 7 from J, leaving 10 bases between them. The CDR3 region has the DNA TGTGCCAGCAGCTCTCCGAGGGACGGGGAGCTGTTTTTT. The encoded protein is CASSSPRDGELFF.

The V call is TRBV12-3 or TRBV12-4, the J call TRBJ2-7; 7 positions match TRBD1. Unmatched junction bases numbered 7, after V lost 7 bases and J lost 7 bases. The CDR3 spans 12 residues. The CDR3 sequence: CASTNRGEEQYF. The CDR3 DNA is TGTGCCAGCACCAACAGGGGAGAAGAGCAGTACTTC.

The chain combines TRBV3-1 with TRBJ1-2; D uncertain. The CDR3 is 12 amino acids. Germline V gene data show CDR1 as LGHDT and CDR2 as YNNKEL (reference sequence). V was pared by 1 base and J by 8 bases, with 8 bases between. CDR3 residues: CASSQAGGGYTF. The CDR3 DNA reads TGTGCCAGCAGCCAAGCGGGAGGAGGCTACACCTTC.

This rearrangement joins TRBV29-1 to TRBJ1-2; 8 bases map to TRBD1. Trimming at V came to 7 bases and at J to 7 bases, leaving 11 bases not matched to a gene. The CDR3 covers 13 residues. Germline V gene data show CDR1 as SQVTM and CDR2 as ANQGSEA. The CDR3 reads CSGRTGSGGGYTF. The DNA of the CDR3 is TGCAGCGGGCGGACAGGGTCGGGGGGTGGCTACACCTTC.

The chain employs TRBV29-1 and TRBJ2-3; perhaps TRBD1 as D (6 bases). Trimming pared 3 bases from V and 4 bases from J, leaving 11 bases between. The CDR3 consists of 13 residues. CDR1 SQVTM and CDR2 ANQGSEA come from the germline V gene. The CDR3 loop is CSVDLGAPDTQYF. CDR3 DNA: TGCAGCGTTGATTTGGGGGCCCCAGATACGCAGTATTTT.

CDR3 amino acids: CASSQGSSGSSYEQYF. The CDR3 DNA reads TGTGCCAGCAGCCAAGGGAGTAGCGGGAGTTCCTACGAGCAGTACTTC. The V call is TRBV4-2, the J call TRBJ2-7; 9 bases are shared with TRBD2. Germline loops: CDR1 LGHNA, CDR2 YNFKEQ. The CDR3 extends over 16 amino acids. V lost 1 base to trimming and J lost 1 base; unmatched junction nucleotides: 5.

V usage is TRBV5-1 and J usage is TRBJ2-7, with D possibly being TRBD2 (5 bases). V dropped 0 bases and J dropped 6 bases, with 13 bases sitting between them. CDR1 and CDR2 from the germline V gene are SGHRS and YFSETQ. CDR3 length: 14 residues. The CDR3 sequence is CASSLAVEGSEQYF. CDR3 DNA: TGCGCCAGCAGCTTGGCCGTAGAGGGAAGCGAGCAGTACTTC.

The V and J genes are TRBV2 and TRBJ2-7, with D possibly called TRBD1 or TRBD2 (6 bases each). Germline loops: CDR1 SNHLY, CDR2 FYNNEI. This CDR3 has 14 amino acids. Trimming cost V 8 bases and J 2 bases, with 16 bases left between them. The CDR3 DNA sequence: TGTGCCAGCTGGAGGGGGGCCGTCGCCTACGAGCAGTACTTC. This encodes CASWRGAVAYEQYF.

The gene calls are TRBV28 and TRBJ1-3; D is uncertain. CDR3 length: 12 residues. Between the trimmed V and J ends, which lost 6 bases and 1 base, there was a span of 4 bases. CDR1 MDHEN and CDR2 SYDVKM come from the germline V gene. CDR3 bases: TGTGCCAGCAGGAAATCTGGAAACACCATATATTTT. Protein: CASRKSGNTIYF.

The chain carries TRBV23-1 and TRBJ2-2; the match to TRBD2 covers 13 bases. TRBV23-1 is annotated as an ORF whose role is uncertain. The CDR3 loop spans 19 amino acids. Germline trimming cut 0 bases from V and 5 bases from J; bases unmatched to any gene: 9. The DNA of the CDR3 is TGCGCCAGCAGTCAATCGGGGGGACTAGCGGGATCGTTGACCGGGGAGCTGTTTTTT. It yields the protein CASSQSGGLAGSLTGELFF.

The J gene is TRBJ2-1, the V gene TRBV5-6; 10 bases are shared with TRBD2. The CDR3 covers 19 residues. The ends lost 0 bases at V and 0 bases at J; junction bases unmatched: 9. The V gene's germline CDR1 is SGHDT and CDR2 YYEEEE. DNA for the CDR3: TGTGCCAGCAGCTTGGCATGGACTAGCGGTCGGAGCTCCTACAATGAGCAGTTCTTC. It translates to CASSLAWTSGRSSYNEQFF. Filled out from reference TRBV5-6 and TRBJ2-1, the complete variable domain reads DAGVTQSPTHLIKTRGQQVTLRCSPKSGHDTVSWYQQALGQGPQFIFQYYEEEERQRGNFPDRFSGHQFPNYSSELNVNALLLGDSALYLCASSLAWTSGRSSYNEQFFGPGTRLTVL.

The sample holds one count of this clonotype. V usage is TRBV5-6 and J usage is TRBJ1-1; D not certain. V was trimmed by 1 base and J by 4 bases, leaving 8 bases between them. CDR1 is SGHDT, CDR2 YYEEEE, per germline. This CDR3 contains 13 residues. Here the CDR3 DNA reads TGTGCCAGCAGCTTGTTCTGGGGCACTGAAGCTTTCTTT. It encodes CASSLFWGTEAFF.

With regard to this clonotype: A read error may account for a junction end that differs from germline. The chain carries TRBV4-1 and TRBJ2-3; maybe TRBD2 (5 bases). The germline V gene encodes CDR1 MGHRA and CDR2 YSYEKL. The CDR3 has 13 amino acids. The DNA for the CDR3 is TGCGCCAGCAGCCAAGGATTTGGGATAGCGAGGAATTTT. Amino acids: CASSQGFGIARNF.

The chain carries TRBV18 and TRBJ2-1, with no clear D. V was trimmed by 4 bases and J by 10 bases, leaving 11 bases between them. The CDR3 extends over 12 amino acids. The germline gives CDR1 KGHSH, CDR2 LQKENI. CDR3 residues: CASSLDRAEQFF. The CDR3 nucleotides are TGTGCCAGCTCACTAGACCGGGCCGAGCAGTTCTTC.

V is TRBV29-1 and J is TRBJ1-1, with a weak D call TRBD1 (6 bases). CDR3 length: 14 amino acids. V gave up 6 bases and J gave up 10 bases, with 24 bases separating them. The germline gives CDR1 SQVTM, CDR2 ANQGSEA. CDR3: CSVTRGEARQGAFF. The CDR3 DNA reads TGCAGCGTCACCAGGGGTGAGGCTCGCCAGGGAGCTTTCTTT.

CDR3 amino acids: CSVEGRGERSYNEQFF. The CDR3 DNA sequence: TGCAGCGTTGAAGGGCGAGGGGAGCGGTCCTACAATGAGCAGTTCTTC. This sequence joins TRBV29-1 and TRBJ2-1; D may match TRBD1 or TRBD2 (5 bases each). Germline lookup yields CDR1 SQVTM and CDR2 ANQGSEA. V was pared by 1 base and J by 1 base, with 14 bases between. This CDR3 region has 16 residues.

The chain combines TRBV29-1 with TRBJ2-2, with 9 nucleotides matching TRBD1. J gave up 4 bases and V 7 bases, and 10 bases lay outside the gene matches. The germline V gene encodes CDR1 SQVTM and CDR2 ANQGSEA. The CDR3 has 15 residues. The CDR3 DNA sequence: TGCAGCGCGGGGACAGGGCGTTACACCACCGGGGAGCTGTTTTTT. Its protein product is CSAGTGRYTTGELFF.

The chain carries TRBV29-1 and TRBJ1-1, with D hard to call. The CDR3 contains 10 residues. The germline gives CDR1 SQVTM, CDR2 ANQGSEA. V gave up 6 bases and J gave up 6 bases, with 8 bases separating them. CDR3 sequence: CSVPSSEAFF. For the CDR3, the DNA is TGCAGCGTGCCCTCCTCTGAAGCTTTCTTT.

The chain combines TRBV30 with TRBJ2-3, with D hard to call. V gave up 8 bases and J gave up 3 bases, with 9 bases separating them. This CDR3 region has 11 residues. CDR1 is GTSNPN, CDR2 SVGIG, per germline (reference sequence). CDR3 region: CATRTTDTQYF. Written as DNA, the CDR3 is TGTGCCACACGGACGACAGATACGCAGTATTTT. Using reference TRBV30 and TRBJ2-3 for the parts outside the CDR3, the full variable domain is SQTIHQWPATLVQPVGSPLSLECTVEGTSNPNLYWYRQAAGRGLQLLFYSVGIGQISSEVPQNLSASRPQDRQFILSSKKLLLSDSGFYLCATRTTDTQYFGPGTRLTVL.

This clonotype appeared once. The V and J genes are TRBV18 and TRBJ1-2; D is undetermined. The germline V gene encodes CDR1 KGHSH and CDR2 LQKENI. The CDR3 has 16 residues. The V gene lost 5 bases and the J gene lost 0 bases, with 16 bases spanning the gap. The CDR3 region has the DNA TGTGCCAGCTCATCCCAGGACGGGCGCGCTAACTATGGCTACACCTTC. Its translation: CASSSQDGRANYGYTF.

The chain joins TRBV5-6 to TRBJ1-1; tentative D call: TRBD1 (5 bases). Trimming stripped 2 bases from V and 3 bases from J, with 11 bases between. Germline V lookup: CDR1 SGHDT, CDR2 YYEEEE. The CDR3 length is 14 residues. The CDR3 nucleotides are TGTGCCAGCAGCTTCACGGGGGGTGACACTGAAGCTTTCTTT. Its protein is CASSFTGGDTEAFF.

The rearrangement joins TRBV4-1 to TRBJ2-3, with D possibly TRBD1 on 6 matching bases. V was pared by 1 base and J by 0 bases, with 11 bases between. Germline V gives CDR1 MGHRA, CDR2 YSYEKL. This CDR3 spans 16 amino acids. CDR3 loop: CASSQGPRGSTDTQYF. The CDR3 DNA follows: TGCGCCAGCAGCCAAGGACCCAGGGGTAGCACAGATACGCAGTATTTT.